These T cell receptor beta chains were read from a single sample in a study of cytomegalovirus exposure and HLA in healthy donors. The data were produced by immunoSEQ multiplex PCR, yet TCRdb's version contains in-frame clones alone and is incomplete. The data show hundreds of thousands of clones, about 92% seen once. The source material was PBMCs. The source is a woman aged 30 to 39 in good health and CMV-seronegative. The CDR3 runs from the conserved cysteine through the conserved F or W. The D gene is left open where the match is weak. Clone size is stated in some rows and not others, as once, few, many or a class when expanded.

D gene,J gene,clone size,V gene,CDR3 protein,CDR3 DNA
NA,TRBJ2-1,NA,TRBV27,CASSLSGSTMWEQFF,TGTGCCAGCAGTTTATCTGGTAGTACAATGTGGGAGCAGTTCTTC
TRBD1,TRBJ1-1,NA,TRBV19,CASSTTGLNTEAFF,TGTGCCAGTAGCACGACAGGGCTGAACACTGAAGCTTTCTTT
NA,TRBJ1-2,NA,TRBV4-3,CASSQRNYGYTF,TGCGCCAGCAGCCAGAGGAACTATGGCTACACCTTC
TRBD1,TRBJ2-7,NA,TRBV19,CASSNTGTGVYEQYF,TGTGCCAGTAGTAACACCGGGACAGGGGTCTACGAGCAGTACTTC
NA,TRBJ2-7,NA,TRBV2,CASISKGSGYEQYF,TGTGCCAGCATTAGTAAGGGGTCGGGGTACGAGCAGTACTTC
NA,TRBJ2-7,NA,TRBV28,CASTVGPTFSYEQYF,TGTGCCAGCACTGTTGGCCCCACCTTTTCCTACGAGCAGTACTTC
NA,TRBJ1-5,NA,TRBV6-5,CASSYGQGNQPQHF,TGTGCCAGCAGTTACGGCCAGGGGAATCAGCCCCAGCATTTT
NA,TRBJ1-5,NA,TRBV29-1,CSVDIGEGNQPQHF,TGCAGCGTAGACATCGGGGAAGGCAATCAGCCCCAGCATTTT
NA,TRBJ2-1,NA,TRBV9,CASSGWGASYNEQFF,TGTGCCAGCAGCGGTTGGGGGGCGTCCTACAATGAGCAGTTCTTC
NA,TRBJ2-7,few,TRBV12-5,CASGFRDGYEQYF,TGTGCTAGTGGTTTCCGGGACGGCTACGAGCAGTACTTC
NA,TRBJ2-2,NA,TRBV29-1,CSAPTDTTGELFF,TGCAGCGCCCCGACAGATACCACCGGGGAGCTGTTTTTT
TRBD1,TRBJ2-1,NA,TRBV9,CASRGGSYNEQFF,TGTGCCAGCAGAGGGGGCAGTTACAATGAGCAGTTCTTC
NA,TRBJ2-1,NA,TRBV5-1,CASSLEDNEQFF,TGCGCCAGCAGCTTGGAGGACAATGAGCAGTTCTTC
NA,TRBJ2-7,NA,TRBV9,CASSVFSGSMYEQYF,TGTGCCAGCAGCGTCTTTTCAGGGTCTATGTACGAGCAGTACTTC
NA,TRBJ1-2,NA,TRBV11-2,CASSLGGGQGYGYTF,TGTGCCAGCAGCTTAGGGGGGGGACAAGGCTATGGCTACACCTTC
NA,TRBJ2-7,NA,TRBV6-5,CASSYLDTHMKQYF,TGTGCCAGCAGTTACTTGGACACGCACATGAAGCAGTACTTC
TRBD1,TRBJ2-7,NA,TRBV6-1,CASSGRRTGVGEQYF,TGTGCCAGCAGTGGTAGGCGGACAGGGGTTGGCGAGCAGTACTTC
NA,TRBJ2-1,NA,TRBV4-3,CASSHGTSNLNEQFF,TGCGCCAGCAGCCATGGGACTTCGAATTTGAATGAGCAGTTCTTC
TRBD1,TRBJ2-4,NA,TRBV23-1,CASSSGQLGRLGAKNIQYF,TGCGCCAGCAGCTCGGGACAGCTGGGACGCCTAGGCGCCAAAAACATTCAGTACTTC
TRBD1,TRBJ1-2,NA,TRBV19,CASSIDRGSYGYTF,TGTGCCAGTAGTATCGACAGGGGGAGCTATGGCTACACCTTC
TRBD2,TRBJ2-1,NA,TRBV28,CASSLGWWGGSSGNEQFF,TGTGCCAGCAGTTTAGGGTGGTGGGGCGGGAGTTCGGGCAATGAGCAGTTCTTC
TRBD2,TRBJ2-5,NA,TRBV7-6,CASSLVPLAGGPETQYF,TGTGCCAGCAGCTTAGTACCACTAGCGGGAGGGCCCGAGACCCAGTACTTC
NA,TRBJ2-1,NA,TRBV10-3,CAISDGLAGEQFF,TGTGCCATCAGTGACGGCCTAGCAGGTGAGCAGTTCTTC
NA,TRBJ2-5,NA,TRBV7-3,CASSLTGPPLETQYF,TGTGCCAGCAGCTTAACGGGACCACCTTTGGAGACCCAGTACTTC
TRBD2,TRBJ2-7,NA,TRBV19,CASRRDYNSPYEQYF,TGTGCCAGTCGCCGGGACTATAATTCTCCCTACGAGCAGTACTTC
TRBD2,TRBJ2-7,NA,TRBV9,CASSVSGSAHEQYF,TGTGCCAGCAGCGTAAGCGGGAGTGCCCACGAGCAGTACTTC
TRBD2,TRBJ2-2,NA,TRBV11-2,CASSDTAGKLAGDTGELFF,TGTGCCAGCAGCGACACGGCGGGGAAACTCGCGGGGGACACCGGGGAGCTGTTTTTT
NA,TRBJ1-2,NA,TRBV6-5,CASREQFYGYTF,TGTGCCAGCAGGGAACAGTTCTATGGCTACACCTTC
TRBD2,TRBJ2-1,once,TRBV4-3,CASSPTGLAGVHEQFF,TGCGCCAGCAGCCCGACCGGGCTAGCGGGAGTCCATGAGCAGTTCTTC
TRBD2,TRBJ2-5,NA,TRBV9,CASSVGTSGSMYQETQYF,TGTGCCAGCAGCGTAGGCACTAGCGGGAGTATGTACCAAGAGACCCAGTACTTC
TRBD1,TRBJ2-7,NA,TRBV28,CASTPGQGGYEQYF,TGTGCCAGCACTCCGGGACAGGGGGGCTACGAGCAGTACTTC
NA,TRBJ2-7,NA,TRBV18,CASSPNRDKSYEQYF,TGTGCCAGCTCACCAAACCGGGACAAGTCCTACGAGCAGTACTTC
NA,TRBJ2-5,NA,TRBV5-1,CASSLPNSTGGDWLTQYF,TGCGCCAGCAGCCTCCCAAACTCGACAGGTGGTGATTGGCTGACCCAGTACTTC
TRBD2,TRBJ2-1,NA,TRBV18,CASSPRASGRNEQFF,TGTGCCAGCTCACCCCGAGCTAGCGGGAGGAATGAGCAGTTCTTC
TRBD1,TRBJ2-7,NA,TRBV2,CASSADRGYEQYF,TGTGCCAGCAGTGCTGACAGGGGGTACGAGCAGTACTTC
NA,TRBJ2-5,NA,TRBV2,CARTRGETQYF,TGTGCCAGAACGAGAGGGGAGACCCAGTACTTC
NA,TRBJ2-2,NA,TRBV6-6,CASMDPPGPGELFF,TGTGCCAGCATGGATCCGCCGGGCCCCGGGGAGCTGTTTTTT
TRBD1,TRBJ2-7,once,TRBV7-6,CASSLMDRGYEQYF,TGTGCCAGCAGCTTGATGGACAGGGGCTACGAGCAGTACTTC
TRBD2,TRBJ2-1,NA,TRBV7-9,CASSLERDPYNEQFF,TGTGCCAGCAGCTTAGAGCGGGACCCCTACAATGAGCAGTTCTTC
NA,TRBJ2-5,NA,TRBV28,CASSLPLGTKQETQYF,TGTGCCAGCAGTTTACCCCTCGGGACAAAACAAGAGACCCAGTACTTC
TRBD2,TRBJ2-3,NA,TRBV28,CASRTSGSTDTQYF,TGTGCCAGCCGGACTAGCGGGAGCACAGATACGCAGTATTTT
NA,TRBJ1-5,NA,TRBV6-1,CASSESWSGGSNQPQHF,TGTGCCAGCAGTGAATCATGGTCGGGGGGTAGCAATCAGCCCCAGCATTTT
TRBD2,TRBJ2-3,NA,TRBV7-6,CASSLSGSADTQYF,TGTGCCAGCAGCTTAAGCGGGAGTGCAGATACGCAGTATTTT
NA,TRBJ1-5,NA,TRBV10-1,CASTGCYGRDQPQHF,TGCGCCAGCACCGGTTGCTACGGGAGGGATCAGCCCCAGCATTTT
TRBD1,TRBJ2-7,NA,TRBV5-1,CASSFIQGSSYEQYF,TGCGCCAGCAGCTTTATACAGGGGAGTTCCTACGAGCAGTACTTC
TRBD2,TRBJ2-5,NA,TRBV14,CASSPGLRETQYF,TGTGCCAGCAGCCCGGGACTAAGAGAGACCCAGTACTTC
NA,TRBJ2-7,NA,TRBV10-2,CASGTGASYEQYF,TGCGCCAGCGGCACAGGAGCCTCCTACGAGCAGTACTTC
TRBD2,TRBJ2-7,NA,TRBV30,CAWSVGGSSYEQYF,TGTGCCTGGAGTGTAGGCGGGAGCTCCTACGAGCAGTACTTC
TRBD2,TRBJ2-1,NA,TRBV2,CASSPLGRAKYNEQFF,TGTGCCAGCAGTCCTCTGGGGAGGGCAAAGTACAATGAGCAGTTCTTC
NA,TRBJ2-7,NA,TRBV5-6,CASSINRAEDEQYF,TGTGCCAGCAGCATAAACCGGGCCGAGGACGAGCAGTACTTC
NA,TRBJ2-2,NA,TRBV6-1,CASSEQTATGELFF,TGTGCCAGCAGTGAACAGACGGCCACCGGGGAGCTGTTTTTT
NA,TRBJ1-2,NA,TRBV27,CASSLTAGLGYGYTF,TGTGCCAGCAGTCTGACAGCCGGGTTGGGCTATGGCTACACCTTC